These T cell receptor beta chains were read from a single sample in a study of T cell responses to AZD1222 COVID-19 vaccine. Here immunoSEQ multiplex PCR was the method, and the copy in TCRdb shows in-frame clones only, minus some. The table lists 130,000 to 150,000 clones, under 95% of them singletons. The starting material was peripheral blood, obtained on day 0 of AZD1222 vaccination. These receptors originate from an adult in good health. The CDR3 runs from the conserved cysteine through the conserved F or W. D genes are given only for firm matches. Clone sizes are given selectively: once, few, many, or a class where the clone is expanded.

NA	NA	TRBV7-2	TRBJ1-2	CASSLALRGHGYTF	TGTGCCAGCAGCTTAGCCTTGAGGGGTCATGGCTACACCTTC
NA	NA	TRBV27	TRBJ1-1	CASSLGREHTEAFF	TGTGCCAGCAGTTTAGGAAGGGAGCACACTGAAGCTTTCTTT
NA	NA	TRBV5-1	TRBJ1-1	CASSPSSFVGNTEAFF	TGCGCCAGCAGCCCTTCGAGTTTCGTGGGTAACACTGAAGCTTTCTTT
TRBD2	NA	TRBV4-2	TRBJ2-5	CASSPQLAGGIQETQYF	TGTGCCAGCAGCCCACAACTAGCGGGGGGGATCCAAGAGACCCAGTACTTC
TRBD2	NA	TRBV10-3	TRBJ2-2	CAIPLAGGTNTGELFF	TGTGCCATCCCACTAGCGGGGGGGACGAACACCGGGGAGCTGTTTTTT
NA	once	TRBV10-1	TRBJ2-2	CASRDQPNTGELFF	TGCGCCAGCAGGGACCAGCCGAACACCGGGGAGCTGTTTTTT
NA	NA	TRBV7-9	TRBJ2-7	CASKKSDSSYEQYF	TGTGCCAGCAAAAAATCTGACAGCTCCTACGAGCAGTACTTC
TRBD2	NA	TRBV3-1/TRBV3-2	TRBJ2-1	CASSQVEGGSSYNEQFF	TGTGCCAGCAGCCAAGTAGAGGGAGGGAGCTCCTACAATGAGCAGTTCTTC
NA	NA	TRBV7-2	TRBJ1-4	CASTVGGESEKLFF	TGTGCCAGCACCGTGGGGGGGGAAAGTGAAAAACTGTTTTTT
NA	NA	TRBV5-4	TRBJ2-3	CASSPGGTGADTQYF	TGTGCCAGCAGCCCCGGGGGCACCGGGGCAGATACGCAGTATTTT
TRBD1	NA	TRBV6-1	TRBJ1-2	CASSESRQGASGYTF	TGTGCCAGCAGTGAATCCAGGCAGGGGGCATCCGGCTACACCTTC
TRBD2	NA	TRBV7-9	TRBJ2-1	CASSPHGAREGVEQFF	TGTGCCAGCAGTCCCCACGGAGCGCGGGAGGGAGTTGAGCAGTTCTTC
NA	NA	TRBV5-1	TRBJ1-2	CASSPEGGSPVFGYTF	TGCGCCAGCAGCCCCGAGGGGGGCAGTCCCGTTTTTGGCTACACCTTC
NA	NA	TRBV3-1/TRBV3-2	TRBJ2-1	CASSQEGDLEQFF	TGTGCCAGCAGCCAAGAAGGGGACTTAGAGCAGTTCTTC
TRBD1	NA	TRBV19	TRBJ1-2	CASSILSGQGGYGYTF	TGTGCCAGTAGTATTCTTTCCGGACAGGGTGGATATGGCTACACCTTC
NA	NA	TRBV30	TRBJ1-3	CAWSWGIENTIYF	TGTGCCTGGAGTTGGGGGATTGAAAACACCATATATTTT
TRBD2	NA	TRBV2	TRBJ2-5	CASGTSGRVQETQYF	TGTGCCAGCGGGACTAGCGGGAGAGTCCAAGAGACCCAGTACTTC
NA	NA	TRBV7-8	TRBJ1-5	CASSLEGRLINQPQHF	TGTGCCAGCAGCTTAGAGGGACGGCTAATCAATCAGCCCCAGCATTTT
TRBD2	NA	TRBV11-2	TRBJ2-1	CASSLRLAGDNEQFF	TGTGCCAGCAGCCTAAGACTAGCGGGGGACAATGAGCAGTTCTTC
NA	NA	TRBV11-2	TRBJ1-6	CASSLGMLDVNSPLHF	TGTGCCAGCAGCTTGGGAATGCTCGATGTTAATTCACCCCTCCACTTT
TRBD1	NA	TRBV18	TRBJ2-2	CASSRTGPSNTGELFF	TGTGCCAGCTCACGGACAGGGCCATCGAACACCGGGGAGCTGTTTTTT
NA	once	TRBV27	TRBJ1-2	CASSFGGGRGNYGYTF	TGTGCCAGCAGTTTCGGGGGGGGCAGGGGTAACTATGGCTACACCTTC
NA	NA	TRBV28	TRBJ1-6	CASSGPRGPLHF	TGTGCCAGCAGTGGGCCCAGGGGACCCCTCCACTTT
NA	NA	TRBV6-5	TRBJ2-5	CASTQGRQETQYF	TGTGCCAGCACCCAGGGGCGCCAAGAGACCCAGTACTTC
NA	NA	TRBV2	TRBJ2-7	CASKSPPSTAEQYF	TGTGCCAGCAAGTCCCCTCCTTCTACGGCCGAGCAGTACTTC
TRBD1	NA	TRBV19	TRBJ2-7	CASSKPGQGAEEQYF	TGTGCCAGTAGTAAACCGGGACAGGGTGCAGAAGAGCAGTACTTC
NA	NA	TRBV5-4	TRBJ1-6	CASSQGGADYNSPLHF	TGTGCCAGCAGCCAGGGTGGGGCCGACTATAATTCACCCCTCCACTTT
TRBD1	NA	TRBV7-9	TRBJ2-5	CASSLPGQGETQYF	TGTGCCAGCAGCTTACCGGGACAGGGTGAGACCCAGTACTTC
NA	NA	TRBV7-2	TRBJ2-7	CASSRDGYEQYF	TGTGCCAGCAGCCGGGACGGCTACGAGCAGTACTTC
NA	NA	TRBV6-6	TRBJ2-1	CASSPPPYTSSYNEQFF	TGTGCCAGCAGTCCACCGCCATACACCAGCTCCTACAATGAGCAGTTCTTC
TRBD1	NA	TRBV27	TRBJ2-1	CASHLSGQGVHNEQFF	TGTGCCAGCCATCTATCGGGACAGGGAGTACACAATGAGCAGTTCTTC
TRBD2	NA	TRBV19	TRBJ2-1	CASSIWSGGATFF	TGTGCCAGTAGTATTTGGAGCGGGGGGGCCACGTTCTTC
TRBD1	NA	TRBV5-1	TRBJ1-1	CASSPGTGTTEAFF	TGCGCCAGCAGCCCGGGGACAGGGACCACTGAAGCTTTCTTT
NA	NA	TRBV13	TRBJ1-1	CASSITVGVTEAFF	TGTGCCAGCAGCATCACCGTTGGTGTCACTGAAGCTTTCTTT
NA	NA	TRBV12-3/TRBV12-4	TRBJ1-4	CASSPRQAEKLFF	TGTGCCAGCAGCCCCCGGCAGGCTGAAAAACTGTTTTTT